Listed below are T cell receptor beta chains from one sample, sequenced in a study of CD8+CD57+ T cells in acquired aplastic anemia. TCRdb re-derived calls from the reads in MiXCR, one entry per CDR3 protein. The sample contains roughly 98,000 distinct CDR3 sequences, 55% to 80% of which appear only once. Sample: sorted CD4+, CD8+, or CD8+CD57+ T cells (not recorded which) from PBMCs. These receptors were collected from a human donor with aplastic anemia. The CDR3 runs from the conserved cysteine through the conserved F or W. Fields, in order: J gene, D gene, V gene, clone size, CDR3 DNA, CDR3 protein. D genes are given only for firm matches. Some rows have no size entry. The others give once, few or many, or a class for an expanded clone.

j_call: TRBJ2-4; d_call: NA; v_call: TRBV19; clone_size: NA; cdr3_nt: TGTGCCAGTAGTACCCACCGGGACCGCGCTCACTTC; cdr3_aa: CASSTHRDRAHF
j_call: TRBJ1-4; d_call: TRBD1; v_call: TRBV2; clone_size: NA; cdr3_nt: TGTGCCAGCAGGTCTACACCGGACAGGGATGAAAAACTGTTCTTT; cdr3_aa: CASRSTPDRDEKLFF
j_call: TRBJ1-2; d_call: NA; v_call: TRBV9; clone_size: NA; cdr3_nt: TGTGCCAGCAGCGACAGGACAGACTATGGCTACACCTTC; cdr3_aa: CASSDRTDYGYTF
j_call: TRBJ2-1; d_call: TRBD1; v_call: TRBV19; clone_size: NA; cdr3_nt: TGTGCCAGTAGTCTCGCCGGGACAGGGGCCCATGAGCAGTTCTTC; cdr3_aa: CASSLAGTGAHEQFF
j_call: TRBJ1-2; d_call: NA; v_call: TRBV4-2; clone_size: NA; cdr3_nt: TGTGCCAGCAGCCAAGCCGGAACCGTACGTGGCTACACCTTC; cdr3_aa: CASSQAGTVRGYTF
j_call: TRBJ1-2; d_call: NA; v_call: TRBV7-9; clone_size: NA; cdr3_nt: TGTGCCAGCAGTCGGGTAGAAGGCTACACCTTC; cdr3_aa: CASSRVEGYTF
j_call: TRBJ2-1; d_call: TRBD2; v_call: TRBV4-2; clone_size: many; cdr3_nt: TGTGCCAGCAGCCAGCCCTCTCTAGCGGGGGGCTACAATGAGCAGTTCTTC; cdr3_aa: CASSQPSLAGGYNEQFF
j_call: TRBJ2-5; d_call: NA; v_call: TRBV2; clone_size: once; cdr3_nt: TGTGCCAGCAGCTCTGCAGAGAAGACCCAGTACTTC; cdr3_aa: CASSSAEKTQYF
j_call: TRBJ1-2; d_call: TRBD1; v_call: TRBV10-3; clone_size: NA; cdr3_nt: TGTGCCATCACCGAAAGGCCGACAGGGGATGGCTACACCTTC; cdr3_aa: CAITERPTGDGYTF
j_call: TRBJ1-1; d_call: NA; v_call: TRBV10-2; clone_size: few; cdr3_nt: TGCGCCAGCAGTGTACAGGGGAACACTGAAGCTTTCTTT; cdr3_aa: CASSVQGNTEAFF
j_call: TRBJ1-1; d_call: NA; v_call: TRBV5-1; clone_size: once; cdr3_nt: TGCGCCAGCAGCTTGGAGGGGGCTGAAGCTTTCTTT; cdr3_aa: CASSLEGAEAFF
j_call: TRBJ2-5; d_call: NA; v_call: TRBV29-1; clone_size: NA; cdr3_nt: TGCAGCGTTGATGGCTACTTAAGGACCCAGTACTTC; cdr3_aa: CSVDGYLRTQYF
j_call: TRBJ2-1; d_call: TRBD2; v_call: TRBV20-1; clone_size: NA; cdr3_nt: TGCAGTGCTAGAGGGTGGCTAGCGGGAGACAATGAGCAGTTCTTC; cdr3_aa: CSARGWLAGDNEQFF
j_call: TRBJ2-3; d_call: NA; v_call: TRBV7-8; clone_size: NA; cdr3_nt: TGTGCCAGCAGGATGGCGTTAGATACGCAGTATTTT; cdr3_aa: CASRMALDTQYF
j_call: TRBJ1-2; d_call: NA; v_call: TRBV20-1; clone_size: NA; cdr3_nt: TGCAGTGCGCTAAGCGGGGACTATGGCTACACCTTC; cdr3_aa: CSALSGDYGYTF
j_call: TRBJ1-4; d_call: NA; v_call: TRBV11-2; clone_size: NA; cdr3_nt: TGTGCCAGCAGGAGAGCCACAAGCTATAATGAAAAACTGTTTTTT; cdr3_aa: CASRRATSYNEKLFF
j_call: TRBJ1-1; d_call: NA; v_call: TRBV19; clone_size: NA; cdr3_nt: TGTGCCAGTAGTCCCCGGGACACTATCCCCACTGAAGCTTTCTTT; cdr3_aa: CASSPRDTIPTEAFF
j_call: TRBJ2-3; d_call: TRBD1; v_call: TRBV6-5; clone_size: NA; cdr3_nt: TGTGCCAGCAGTTGGACAGGAATAGCAGATACGCAGTATTTT; cdr3_aa: CASSWTGIADTQYF
j_call: TRBJ1-1; d_call: NA; v_call: TRBV20-1; clone_size: NA; cdr3_nt: TGCAGTGCTAGGGCACCCAACACTGAAGCTTTCTTT; cdr3_aa: CSARAPNTEAFF
j_call: TRBJ1-5; d_call: NA; v_call: TRBV4-1; clone_size: once; cdr3_nt: TGCGCCAGCAGCCAAGATCCAGGGGGCAATCAGCCCCAGCATTTT; cdr3_aa: CASSQDPGGNQPQHF
j_call: TRBJ2-7; d_call: NA; v_call: TRBV20-1; clone_size: NA; cdr3_nt: TGCAGTGCTAGGGACGACTGGGCGTACGAGCAGTACTTC; cdr3_aa: CSARDDWAYEQYF
j_call: TRBJ1-1; d_call: NA; v_call: TRBV9; clone_size: once; cdr3_nt: TGTGCCAGCAGCGTAGCTACCACAGGTAGCATGAACACTGAAGCTTTCTTT; cdr3_aa: CASSVATTGSMNTEAFF
j_call: TRBJ1-1; d_call: NA; v_call: TRBV20-1; clone_size: NA; cdr3_nt: TGCAGTGCTAGGCCAGTACAAGAAGCTTTCTTT; cdr3_aa: CSARPVQEAFF
j_call: TRBJ2-7; d_call: NA; v_call: TRBV12-3/TRBV12-4; clone_size: few; cdr3_nt: TGTGCCAGCAGATTGGGTGGGATCACCCCCTACGAGCAGTACTTC; cdr3_aa: CASRLGGITPYEQYF
j_call: TRBJ2-1; d_call: NA; v_call: TRBV19; clone_size: NA; cdr3_nt: TGTGCCAGTAGTATAGACGGACTGACTACCTACAATGAGCAGTTCTTC; cdr3_aa: CASSIDGLTTYNEQFF
j_call: TRBJ2-7; d_call: NA; v_call: TRBV20-1; clone_size: NA; cdr3_nt: TGCAGTGCGGAAACCCGGGGGACCTCCTACGAGCAGTACTTC; cdr3_aa: CSAETRGTSYEQYF
j_call: TRBJ2-7; d_call: NA; v_call: TRBV10-3; clone_size: NA; cdr3_nt: TGTGCCAGCGTCAGGATCGGCTCCTACGAGCAGTACTTC; cdr3_aa: CASVRIGSYEQYF
j_call: TRBJ1-5; d_call: NA; v_call: TRBV19; clone_size: many; cdr3_nt: TGTGCCAGTAGTCTAATTAGGGTATCATTTATTAGCAATCAGCCCCAGCATTTT; cdr3_aa: CASSLIRVSFISNQPQHF
j_call: TRBJ2-7; d_call: NA; v_call: TRBV5-1; clone_size: many; cdr3_nt: TGCGCCAGCAGCTTGGAGGGAGCTGGGGTTTTCGAACCATCGATCCCCTACGAGCAGTACTTC; cdr3_aa: CASSLEGAGVFEPSIPYEQYF
j_call: TRBJ2-7; d_call: NA; v_call: TRBV10-3; clone_size: NA; cdr3_nt: TGTGCCATCGGGAATTCCTACGAGCAGTACTTC; cdr3_aa: CAIGNSYEQYF
j_call: TRBJ2-2; d_call: NA; v_call: TRBV7-9; clone_size: once; cdr3_nt: TGTGCCACGTCCGGGCCGGTGGGGGAGCTGTTTTTT; cdr3_aa: CATSGPVGELFF